Following are 20 T cell receptor beta chains from one sample sequenced in a study of cytomegalovirus exposure and HLA in healthy donors (dated by TCRdb to 2015 to 2018). Library prep was done by the immunoSEQ multiplex PCR assay. For the multiplex PCR, a mixture combining 60 forward primers for TCR Vbeta segments and 13 reverse primers for TCR Jbeta segments was used. Drawn from immuneACCESS, this table holds only the in-frame rearrangements with V and J called that TCRdb kept. Clones are partly lost; checked studies trace under half to an unresolved V gene and leave the rest unexplained. The sample table lists 90,000 to 100,000 clones, approximately 66% of them with a count of one. Around 4% of the sample belongs to the ten largest clones. Material: PBMCs. Receptors originate from a man aged 25-45 years in good health and CMV-seronegative.

The rearrangement links TRBV5-5 to TRBJ1-4; 12 bases match TRBD1. The CDR3 loop spans 17 amino acids. CDR1 is SGHKS and CDR2 is YYEKEE in the germline V gene (reference sequence). The ends lost 4 bases at V and 3 bases at J; junction bases unmatched: 7. CDR3 bases: TGTGCCAGCAGCCTAATGGGACAGGGGGCGTCTAATGAAAAACTGTTTTTT. Its translation is CASSLMGQGASNEKLFF.

The gene calls are TRBV12-5 and TRBJ1-1, with TRBD1 matching over 7 bases. This CDR3 spans 16 amino acids. Trimming cost V 0 bases and J 1 base; bases outside gene matches: 5. Per the germline V gene, CDR1 is LGHNT and CDR2 is FRNRAP. The CDR3: CASGLVLQGRNTEAFF. The CDR3 DNA is TGTGCTAGTGGTTTGGTTCTACAGGGGCGGAACACTGAAGCTTTCTTT.

The rearrangement joins TRBV30 to TRBJ2-7; 9 bases match TRBD1. The CDR3 runs to 13 residues. Germline CDR1 is GTSNPN and CDR2 is SVGIG (reference sequence). The V gene end was trimmed by 5 bases and the J gene end by 7 bases; junction bases not matched to a gene: 9. The CDR3 region is CAWGRGTGLEQYF. The CDR3 DNA reads as TGTGCCTGGGGGCGCGGGACAGGGCTTGAGCAGTACTTC.

This clone was counted only a few times. This sequence joins TRBV7-9 and TRBJ1-2; 7 nucleotides agree with TRBD1. The V and J ends lost 1 base and 6 bases, in that order; junction bases with no gene match: 11. The CDR3 loop spans 16 amino acids. Germline CDR1 SEHNR, CDR2 FQNEAQ (reference sequence). The CDR3 reads CASSLGDRAGIDGYTF. Written as DNA, the CDR3 is TGTGCCAGCAGCTTAGGTGACAGGGCTGGTATCGATGGCTACACCTTC.

The J gene is TRBJ1-4, the V gene TRBV6-5; D is undetermined. CDR1 MNHEY and CDR2 SVGAGI come from the germline V gene. V was clipped by 7 bases and J by 4 bases, with 10 bases between them. This CDR3 has 13 amino acids. Here the CDR3 DNA reads TGTGCCAGCAAGCGGCAGAGTAATGAAAAACTGTTTTTT. Translating it yields CASKRQSNEKLFF.

The table lists this clone with a count of one. This sequence joins TRBV13 and TRBJ1-1; 7 bases fit TRBD1. V was pared by 6 bases and J by 1 base, with 8 bases of the junction left unmatched. The CDR3 runs to 15 residues. Germline CDR1 reads PRHDT; CDR2 reads FYEKMQ (reference sequence). CDR3 loop: CASSDRTGGNTEAFF. In nucleotides, the CDR3 is TGTGCCAGCAGTGATAGGACAGGCGGGAACACTGAAGCTTTCTTT.

The chain joins TRBV9 to TRBJ2-1, with 16 bases aligning to TRBD2. CDR3 size: 19 residues. CDR1 is SGDLS and CDR2 is YYNGEE in the germline V gene. J lost 8 bases, V lost 4 bases, and 15 bases had no gene match. The CDR3 spells CASSPTAGLAGGRRDEQFF. The CDR3 coding sequence is TGTGCCAGCAGCCCAACAGCGGGACTAGCGGGAGGGCGGAGAGATGAGCAGTTCTTC.

The chain couples TRBV29-1 to TRBJ2-2; TRBD1 matches at 8 bases. Looked up from germline, CDR1 is SQVTM and CDR2 is ANQGSEA. The ends lost 3 bases at V and 2 bases at J; junction bases unmatched: 2. This CDR3 comprises 14 residues. The CDR3 protein is CSVDGTGNTGELFF. CDR3 nucleotide sequence: TGCAGCGTTGATGGGACAGGAAACACCGGGGAGCTGTTTTTT.

The chain employs TRBV5-1 and TRBJ2-7; the D gene is possibly TRBD2 (5 bases). This CDR3 has 15 residues. Per the germline V gene, CDR1 is SGHRS and CDR2 is YFSETQ. Trimming took 4 bases from V and 3 from J, leaving 17 bases between them. The CDR3 coding sequence is TGCGCCAGCAGCCTGGACTCACAGCTATTCTACGAGCAGTACTTC. This translates into CASSLDSQLFYEQYF.

The genes are TRBV4-3 and TRBJ2-7; TRBD1 is a possible D gene (6 bases). V dropped 0 bases and J dropped 6 bases, with 15 bases sitting between them. CDR3 size: 15 residues. Germline-derived CDR1 and CDR2 are LGHNA and YSLEER. The DNA for the CDR3 is TGCGCCAGCAGCCAAGATGTCAGCGTGGGGGCCGAGCAGTACTTC. Protein: CASSQDVSVGAEQYF.

The rearrangement uses TRBV19 and TRBJ2-2, with 10 bases fitting TRBD1. V gave up 4 bases and J gave up 4 bases; unmatched junction bases: 3. This CDR3 region has 15 residues. Germline lookup yields CDR1 LNHDA and CDR2 SQIVND (reference sequence). CDR3: CASSRTGGRTGELFF. CDR3 coding DNA: TGTGCCAGTAGTAGGACAGGGGGGCGCACCGGGGAGCTGTTTTTT.

This clone was detected once. In DNA, the CDR3 is TGTGCCAGCAGCTCAACGGGCGGGACAGGGGTTCGGACAAGGGATGGCTACACCTTC. It specifies CASSSTGGTGVRTRDGYTF. The chain joins TRBV7-3 to TRBJ1-2; the match to TRBD1 covers 10 bases. In germline, CDR1 is SGHTA, CDR2 FQGTGA. The J segment lost 6 bases and the V segment lost 4 bases, leaving 20 bases of the junction unmatched. There are 19 residues in the CDR3.

In its sample, this clone was seen a few times. The chain joins TRBV2 to TRBJ1-2; TRBD1 aligns across 12 bases. V shed 4 bases and J 5 bases; nucleotides not matched to a gene: 5. Germline values: CDR1 SNHLY, CDR2 FYNNEI. The CDR3 contains 15 residues. This chain's CDR3 is CASSARDRGRYGYTF. In DNA form, the CDR3 reads TGTGCCAGCAGTGCCAGGGACAGGGGGCGTTATGGCTACACCTTC.

This clone was picked up a small number of times. V usage is TRBV7-9 and J usage is TRBJ2-7; TRBD2 matches 13 bases. The germline V gene has CDR1 SEHNR and CDR2 FQNEAQ (reference sequence). V was clipped by 4 bases and J by 3 bases; unmatched bases: 6. This CDR3 contains 16 residues. The CDR3 bases are TGTGCCAGCAGCTCGACTAGCGGGGGGTTCTTCTACGAGCAGTACTTC. It codes for CASSSTSGGFFYEQYF.

The chain recombines TRBV18 with TRBJ2-2; D perhaps matches TRBD2 (5 bases). This CDR3 spans 13 amino acids. From germline, CDR1 is KGHSH and CDR2 LQKENI. Trimming shortened V by 1 base and J by 7 bases, and 7 bases separated the two germline ends. CDR3 DNA sequence: TGTGCCAGCTCACCACGAAGCGGCGGGGAGCTGTTTTTT. Protein: CASSPRSGGELFF.

CDR3 sequence reads: CASSVAGGPYNEQFF. In DNA, the CDR3 is TGTGCCAGCAGCGTTGCGGGGGGCCCCTACAATGAGCAGTTCTTC. The chain has TRBV9 and TRBJ2-1; 8 nucleotides align to TRBD2. The CDR3 spans 15 residues. CDR1 and CDR2 from the germline V gene are SGDLS and YYNGEE. After removal of 2 bases from V and 2 bases from J, the junction contained 3 bases not matched to a gene.

In this sample, this clone turned up a few times. The J gene is TRBJ2-3, the V gene TRBV19, with TRBD2 matching over 10 bases. V lost 6 bases and J lost 2; bases outside the gene matches: 5. The germline V gene encodes CDR1 LNHDA and CDR2 SQIVND (reference sequence). The CDR3 totals 15 residues. The CDR3 DNA follows: TGTGCCAGTAGGAGCGGGAGGGCTGCCACAGATACGCAGTATTTT. Its protein is CASRSGRAATDTQYF.

For the CDR3, the DNA is TGTGCCAGCAGCTTTTGGAATCAGGGAAGTAACACTGAAGCTTTCTTT. It translates to CASSFWNQGSNTEAFF. The chain joins TRBV28 to TRBJ1-1; D is perhaps TRBD1 (5 bases). Germline-derived CDR1 and CDR2 are MDHEN and SYDVKM. The CDR3 runs to 16 residues. V lost 6 bases and J 2 bases, leaving 19 bases between the germline ends.

The table lists this clone with a few counts. The V and J genes are TRBV6-5 and TRBJ2-7; D not certain. Germline CDR1 and CDR2: MNHEY and SVGAGI. This CDR3 is 12 amino acids long. The V end was cut by 5 bases, the J end by 4 bases, with 9 bases between. The CDR3 bases are TGTGCCAGCAGTACTACAACTTACGAGCAGTACTTC. Protein product: CASSTTTYEQYF.

The chain joins TRBV11-3 to TRBJ2-7; D is ambiguous. Trimming took 5 bases from V and 2 from J, leaving 13 bases between them. The CDR3 loop spans 14 amino acids. Germline CDR1 is SGHNT and CDR2 is YENEEA. DNA for the CDR3: TGTGCCAGCAGCCCCAGACAAGCTCCCTACGAGCAGTACTTC. This gives the protein CASSPRQAPYEQYF.